The sequence of this T cell receptor (beta chain) was determined in a study of T cells in Graves' hyperthyroidism and ophthalmopathy. Study conclusions and caveats: Most thyroid clonotypes that were expanded above 0.001 also turned up in blood.

The CDR3 regions of TCR beta were amplified from RNA transcripts. The HTBI set primed first-round TCR CDR3 RT-PCR. TCRdb reprocessed the multiplex PCR reads with MiXCR, giving one entry per CDR3 protein. In the table there are more than 500,000 distinct CDR3 sequences, about 16% of which are singletons. Diagnostic assessment was based on clinical symptoms, serum thyroxine and TRAb, thyroid ultrasound and orbital computed tomography. Between the trimmed V and J ends, which lost 3 bases and 0 bases, there was a span of 10 bases. This CDR3 has 15 residues. CDR1 and CDR2 (germline): LNHDA, SQIVND (reference sequence). With respect to this clonotype: Its antigen remains unidentified.

The rearrangement joins TRBV19 to TRBJ2-3; TRBD1 is a possible D gene (5 bases). The sequenced sample was blood. This sequence originates from a woman aged 25 to 39 with Graves' ophthalmopathy. The CDR3 DNA reads TGTGCCAGTAGTATTGGGGCTACTAGCACAGATACGCAGTATTTT. Its translation is CASSIGATSTDTQYF.